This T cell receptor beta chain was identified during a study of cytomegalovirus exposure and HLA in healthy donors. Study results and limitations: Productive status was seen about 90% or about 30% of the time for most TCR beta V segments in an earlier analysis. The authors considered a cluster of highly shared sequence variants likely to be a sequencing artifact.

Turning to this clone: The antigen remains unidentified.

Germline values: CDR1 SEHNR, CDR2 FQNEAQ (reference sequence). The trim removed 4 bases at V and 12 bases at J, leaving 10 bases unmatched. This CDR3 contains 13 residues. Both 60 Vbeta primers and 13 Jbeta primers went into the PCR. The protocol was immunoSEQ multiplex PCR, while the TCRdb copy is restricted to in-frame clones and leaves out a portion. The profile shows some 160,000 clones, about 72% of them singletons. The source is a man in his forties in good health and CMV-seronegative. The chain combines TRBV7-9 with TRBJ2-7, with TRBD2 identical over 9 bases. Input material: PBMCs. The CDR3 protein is CASSSGGRATRYF. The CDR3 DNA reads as TGTGCCAGCAGCTCAGGCGGGAGGGCCACTAGGTACTTC.